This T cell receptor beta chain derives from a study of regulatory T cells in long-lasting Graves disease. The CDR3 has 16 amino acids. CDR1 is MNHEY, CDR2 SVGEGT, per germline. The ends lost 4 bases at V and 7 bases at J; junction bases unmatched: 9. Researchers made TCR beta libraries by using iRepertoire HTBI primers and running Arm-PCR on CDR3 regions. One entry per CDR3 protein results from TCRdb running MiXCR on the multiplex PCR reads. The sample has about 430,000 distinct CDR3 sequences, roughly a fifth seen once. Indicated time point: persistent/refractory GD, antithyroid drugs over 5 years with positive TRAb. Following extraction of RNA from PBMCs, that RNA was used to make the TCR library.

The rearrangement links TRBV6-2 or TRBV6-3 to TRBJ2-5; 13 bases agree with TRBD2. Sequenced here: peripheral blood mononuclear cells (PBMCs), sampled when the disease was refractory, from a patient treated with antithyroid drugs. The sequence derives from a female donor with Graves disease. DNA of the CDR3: TGTGCCAGCAGTTCGACCGGGACTAGCGGGGATCGGACCCAGTACTTC. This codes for CASSSTGTSGDRTQYF.